This record looks at one T cell receptor beta chain sequence and its context. Its antigen is unknown. This record comes from a study of cytomegalovirus exposure and HLA in healthy donors. At the level of the study: In terms of ancestry, the Caucasian-associated cluster contained about four fifths of the roughly 400 genotyped donors. The study's findings and limits: Per published reports, the classifier diagnosed cytomegalovirus status with high specificity and sensitivity.

Researchers ran the PCR with 60 Vbeta and 13 Jbeta primers. Clones were read by immunoSEQ multiplex PCR, and TCRdb kept only the in-frame ones, dropping some. This sample carries 90,000 to 140,000 clones, 70% to 80% of them seen once, and the ten largest clones take 1% to 1.5%. The germline V gene encodes CDR1 MDHEN and CDR2 SYDVKM. Trimming stripped 3 bases from V and 3 bases from J, with 5 bases between. CDR3 length: 12 residues. The sample was PBMCs. The TCR comes from a man between 35 and 55 years old in good health and CMV-seronegative. The chain links TRBV28 to TRBJ1-1; D is unresolved. In nucleotides, the CDR3 is TGTGCCAGCAGTTTCGGTTACACTGAAGCTTTCTTT. Translating gives CASSFGYTEAFF.